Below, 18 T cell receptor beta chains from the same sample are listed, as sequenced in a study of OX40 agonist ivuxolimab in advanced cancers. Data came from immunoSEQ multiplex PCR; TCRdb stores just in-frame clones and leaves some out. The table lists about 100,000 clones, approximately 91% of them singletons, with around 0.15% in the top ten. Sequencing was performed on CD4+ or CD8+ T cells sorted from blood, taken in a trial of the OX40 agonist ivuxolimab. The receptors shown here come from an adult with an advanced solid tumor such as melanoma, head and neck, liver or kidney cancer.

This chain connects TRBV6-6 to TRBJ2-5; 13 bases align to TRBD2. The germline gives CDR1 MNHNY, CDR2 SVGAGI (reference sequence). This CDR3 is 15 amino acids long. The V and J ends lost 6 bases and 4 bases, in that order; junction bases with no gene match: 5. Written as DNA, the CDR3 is TGTGCCAGCAGCCTCGGACTAGCGGGAGCAGAGACCCAGTACTTC. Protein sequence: CASSLGLAGAETQYF.

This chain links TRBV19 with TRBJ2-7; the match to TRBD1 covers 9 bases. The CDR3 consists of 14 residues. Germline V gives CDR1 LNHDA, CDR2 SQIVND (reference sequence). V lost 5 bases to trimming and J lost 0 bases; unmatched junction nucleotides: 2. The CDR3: CASSGTGSSYEQYF. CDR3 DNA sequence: TGTGCCAGTAGTGGGACAGGGTCCTCCTACGAGCAGTACTTC. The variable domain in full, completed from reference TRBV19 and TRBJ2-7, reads DGGITQSPKYLFRKEGQNVTLSCEQNLNHDAMYWYRQDPGQGLRLIYYSQIVNDFQKGDIAEGYSVSREKKESFPLTVTSAQKNPTAFYLCASSGTGSSYEQYFGPGTRLTVT.

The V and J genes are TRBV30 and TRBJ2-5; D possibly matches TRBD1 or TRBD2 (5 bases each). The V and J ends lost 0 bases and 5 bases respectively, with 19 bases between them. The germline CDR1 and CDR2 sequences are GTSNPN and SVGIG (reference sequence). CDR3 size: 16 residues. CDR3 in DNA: TGTGCCTGGAGTGTGGGGCTAGCCGTTCTTCAGGAGACCCAGTACTTC. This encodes CAWSVGLAVLQETQYF.

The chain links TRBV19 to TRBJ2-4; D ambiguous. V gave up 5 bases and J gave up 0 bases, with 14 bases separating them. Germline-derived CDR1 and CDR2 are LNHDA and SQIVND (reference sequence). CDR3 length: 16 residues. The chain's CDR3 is CASSGVGLLAKNIQYF. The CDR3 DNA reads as TGTGCCAGTAGTGGAGTTGGGCTACTAGCCAAAAACATTCAGTACTTC.

The CDR3 DNA follows: TGTGCCAGCAGTTTGGACAGGGTTGGGAATCAGCCCCAGCATTTT. Amino acids: CASSLDRVGNQPQHF. The rearrangement uses TRBV28 and TRBJ1-5; 8 bases align to TRBD1. CDR3 length: 15 amino acids. Per germline, CDR1 MDHEN and CDR2 SYDVKM. V lost 3 bases and J lost 4; bases outside the gene matches: 5.

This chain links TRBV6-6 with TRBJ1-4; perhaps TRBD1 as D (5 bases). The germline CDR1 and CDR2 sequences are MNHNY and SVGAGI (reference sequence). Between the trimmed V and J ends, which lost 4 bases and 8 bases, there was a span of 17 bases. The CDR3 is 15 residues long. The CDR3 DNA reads TGTGCCAGCAGTTTCCCAGGAGGGGTAGGGGAAAAACTGTTTTTT. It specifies CASSFPGGVGEKLFF.

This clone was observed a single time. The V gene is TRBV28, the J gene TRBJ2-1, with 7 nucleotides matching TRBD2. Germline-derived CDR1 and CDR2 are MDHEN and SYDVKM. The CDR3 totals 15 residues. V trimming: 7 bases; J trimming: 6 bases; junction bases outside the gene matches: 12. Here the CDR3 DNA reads TGTGCCAGCACCCGATCACTAGCGAGAGTCAATGAGCAGTTCTTC. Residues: CASTRSLARVNEQFF. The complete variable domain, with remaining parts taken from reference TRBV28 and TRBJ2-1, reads DVKVTQSSRYLVKRTGEKVFLECVQDMDHENMFWYRQDPGLGLRLIYFSYDVKMKEKGDIPEGYSVSREKKERFSLILESASTNQTSMYLCASTRSLARVNEQFFGPGTRLTVL.

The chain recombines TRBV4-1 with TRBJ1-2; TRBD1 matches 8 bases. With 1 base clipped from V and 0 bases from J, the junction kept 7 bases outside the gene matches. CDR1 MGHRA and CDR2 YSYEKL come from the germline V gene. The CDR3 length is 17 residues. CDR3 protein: CASSQVSQGVSNYGYTF. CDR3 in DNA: TGCGCCAGCAGCCAAGTTTCACAGGGGGTGTCTAACTATGGCTACACCTTC.

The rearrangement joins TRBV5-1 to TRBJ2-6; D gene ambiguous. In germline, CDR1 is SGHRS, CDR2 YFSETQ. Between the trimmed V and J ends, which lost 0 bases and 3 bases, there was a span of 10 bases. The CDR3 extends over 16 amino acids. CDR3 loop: CASSLGRDHGANVLTF. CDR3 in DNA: TGCGCCAGCAGCTTGGGAAGGGATCATGGGGCCAACGTCCTGACTTTC.

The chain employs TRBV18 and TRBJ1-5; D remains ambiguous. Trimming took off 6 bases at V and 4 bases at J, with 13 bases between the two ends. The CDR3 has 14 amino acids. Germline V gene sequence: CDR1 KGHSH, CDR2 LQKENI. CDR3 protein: CASSLSPMNQPQHF. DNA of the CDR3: TGTGCCAGCTCCCTCTCTCCTATGAATCAGCCCCAGCATTTT.

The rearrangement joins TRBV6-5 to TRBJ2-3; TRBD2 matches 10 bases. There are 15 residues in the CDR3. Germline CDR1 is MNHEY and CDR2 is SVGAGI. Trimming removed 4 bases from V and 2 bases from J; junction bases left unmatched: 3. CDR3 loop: CASSSLAGATDTQYF. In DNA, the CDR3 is TGTGCCAGCAGTTCGCTAGCGGGGGCCACAGATACGCAGTATTTT.

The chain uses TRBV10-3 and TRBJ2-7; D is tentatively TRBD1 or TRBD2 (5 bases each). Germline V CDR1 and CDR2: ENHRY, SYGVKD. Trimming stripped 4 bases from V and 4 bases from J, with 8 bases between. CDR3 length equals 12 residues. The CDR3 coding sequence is TGTGCCATCAGTGGGGGGATTTACGAGCAGTACTTC. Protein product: CAISGGIYEQYF.

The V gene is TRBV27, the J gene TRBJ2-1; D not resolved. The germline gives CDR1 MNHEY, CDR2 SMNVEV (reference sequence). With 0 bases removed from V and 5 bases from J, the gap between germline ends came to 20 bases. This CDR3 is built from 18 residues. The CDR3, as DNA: TGTGCCAGCAGTTTATCCTGGATCCGCCGGATCGGACACAATGAGCAGTTCTTC. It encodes CASSLSWIRRIGHNEQFF.

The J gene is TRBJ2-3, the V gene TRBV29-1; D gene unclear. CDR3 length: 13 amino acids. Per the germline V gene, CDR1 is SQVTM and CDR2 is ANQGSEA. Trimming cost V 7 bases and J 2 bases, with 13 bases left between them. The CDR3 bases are TGCAGCGCCATCAGCCCTACCACAGATACGCAGTATTTT. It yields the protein CSAISPTTDTQYF.

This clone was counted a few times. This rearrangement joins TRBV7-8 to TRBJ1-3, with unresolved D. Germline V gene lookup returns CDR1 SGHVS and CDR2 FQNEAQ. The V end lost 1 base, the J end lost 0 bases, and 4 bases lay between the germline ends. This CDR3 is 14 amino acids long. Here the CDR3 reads CASSLDRSGNTIYF. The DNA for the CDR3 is TGTGCCAGCAGCTTAGACCGCTCTGGAAACACCATATATTTT.

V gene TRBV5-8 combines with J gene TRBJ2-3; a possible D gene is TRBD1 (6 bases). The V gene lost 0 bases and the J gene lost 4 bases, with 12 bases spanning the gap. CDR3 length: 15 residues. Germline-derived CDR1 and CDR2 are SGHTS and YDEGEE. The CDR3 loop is CASSLGGQRADTQYF. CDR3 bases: TGTGCCAGCAGCTTGGGGGGGCAGAGGGCAGATACGCAGTATTTT.

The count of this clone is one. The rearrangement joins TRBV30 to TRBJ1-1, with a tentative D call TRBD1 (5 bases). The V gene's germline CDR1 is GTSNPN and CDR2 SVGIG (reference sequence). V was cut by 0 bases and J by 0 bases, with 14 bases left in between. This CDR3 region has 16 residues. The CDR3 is CAWSVWGTRMNTEAFF. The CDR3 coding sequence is TGTGCCTGGAGTGTATGGGGGACGAGGATGAACACTGAAGCTTTCTTT.

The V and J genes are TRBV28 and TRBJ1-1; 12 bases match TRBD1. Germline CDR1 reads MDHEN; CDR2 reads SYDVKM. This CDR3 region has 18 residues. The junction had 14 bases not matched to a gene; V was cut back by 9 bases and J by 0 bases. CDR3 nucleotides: TGTGCCAGTAAGGCTCACCCAGGGACAGGGGGCATGAACACTGAAGCTTTCTTT. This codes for CASKAHPGTGGMNTEAFF.